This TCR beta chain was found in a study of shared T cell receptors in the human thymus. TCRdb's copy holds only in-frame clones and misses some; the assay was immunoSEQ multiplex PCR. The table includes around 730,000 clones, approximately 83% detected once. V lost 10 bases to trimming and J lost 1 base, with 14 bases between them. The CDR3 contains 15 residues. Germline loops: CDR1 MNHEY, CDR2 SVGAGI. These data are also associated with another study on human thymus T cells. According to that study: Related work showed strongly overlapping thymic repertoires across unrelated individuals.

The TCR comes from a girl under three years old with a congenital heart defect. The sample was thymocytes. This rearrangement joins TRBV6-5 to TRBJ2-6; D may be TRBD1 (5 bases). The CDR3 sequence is CAIPNQGSGANVLTF. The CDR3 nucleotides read TGTGCCATCCCAAATCAGGGATCTGGGGCCAACGTCCTGACTTTC.